This T cell receptor (beta chain) was sequenced during a study of metastatic and nonmetastatic thyroid tumors. The CDR3 totals 13 residues. Germline assignment: CDR1 LGHDT and CDR2 YNNKEL (reference sequence). V gave up 5 bases and J gave up 4 bases, with 6 bases separating them. No patient received treatment before thyroid surgery. TCRdb recomputed clones from the PCR reads via MiXCR. The sample records approximately 79,000 clones, roughly 8.6% being singletons. This TCR was recovered from a female donor with papillary thyroid cancer or a benign thyroid nodule (not recorded which). Some clones in this sample may be carry-over from other donors' samples. This rearrangement joins TRBV3-1 to TRBJ2-6; the D is unclear. What was sequenced was blood. The CDR3: CASSVLGANVLTF. In DNA form, the CDR3 reads TGTGCCAGCAGCGTCCTCGGGGCCAACGTCCTGACTTTC.